This entry lists 17 T cell receptor beta chains sequenced from one sample in a study of identical twins. TCRdb called the 5' RACE reads again in MiXCR, with one record for every CDR3 protein. The sample has fewer than 250,000 distinct CDR3 sequences, around 9.6% seen once. Sequenced input: memory (CD45RO+) T cells sorted from blood. Every receptor here comes from a woman between 18 and 29 years old in good health.

This clonotype was found many times. The chain joins TRBV29-1 to TRBJ2-3; the D gene is possibly TRBD1 (6 bases). CDR1 and CDR2 from the germline V gene are SQVTM and ANQGSEA. This CDR3 contains 14 residues. V was pared by 3 bases and J by 2 bases, with 12 bases between. The CDR3 is CSVEMGALTDTQYF. CDR3 nucleotide sequence: TGCAGCGTTGAGATGGGGGCCCTCACAGATACGCAGTATTTT.

In this sample, this clonotype turned up a few times. The chain carries TRBV2 and TRBJ2-2; D unclear. The CDR3 length is 14 residues. Germline V gene sequence: CDR1 SNHLY, CDR2 FYNNEI. With 4 bases removed from V and 0 bases from J, the gap between germline ends came to 6 bases. The CDR3 DNA sequence: TGTGCCAGCAGTGCTGAAGCGAACACCGGGGAGCTGTTTTTT. Translation: CASSAEANTGELFF.

The rearrangement joins TRBV5-3 to TRBJ2-7; 10 bases match TRBD1. TRBV5-3 is sorted into the ORF group, with uncertain function. The V segment lost 8 bases and the J segment 5 bases; nucleotides outside the gene matches: 10. The CDR3 consists of 14 residues. The DNA of the CDR3 is TGTGCCAGGGGCTGGGGGACAGGGGAGGACGAGCAGTACTTC. It codes for CARGWGTGEDEQYF.

The chain uses TRBV12-3 or TRBV12-4 and TRBJ2-1; D not resolved. The V end was cut by 6 bases, the J end by 1 base, with 13 bases between. There are 15 residues in the CDR3. CDR3 loop: CASSPNLGSYNEQFF. For the CDR3, the DNA is TGTGCCAGCAGCCCGAATTTGGGTTCCTACAATGAGCAGTTCTTC.

The chain employs TRBV9 and TRBJ2-1; D possibly uses TRBD1 or TRBD2 (5 bases each). Germline CDR1 SGDLS, CDR2 YYNGEE. V was clipped by 3 bases and J by 0 bases, with 19 bases between them. The length of the CDR3 is 18 residues. The CDR3 here is CASSGGVGVATSYNEQFF. CDR3 nucleotide sequence: TGTGCCAGCAGCGGAGGGGTGGGGGTAGCGACCTCCTACAATGAGCAGTTCTTC.

V is TRBV25-1 and J is TRBJ2-1; the D is unclear. This CDR3 has 14 amino acids. Germline V gene sequence: CDR1 MGHDK, CDR2 SYGVNS. The V and J ends lost 6 bases and 2 bases respectively, with 11 bases between them. Here the CDR3 reads CASRGLSPYNEQFF. CDR3 nucleotide sequence: TGTGCCAGCAGGGGGTTGTCACCCTACAATGAGCAGTTCTTC.

This clonotype came up a few times. The rearrangement uses TRBV4-2 and TRBJ2-1; D unclear. V shed 0 bases and J shed 2 bases, with 14 bases lying between them. This CDR3 has 17 residues. The germline V gene has CDR1 LGHNA and CDR2 YNFKEQ. DNA of the CDR3: TGTGCCAGCAGCCAAGAAGGCCGGACGCCCGCCTACAATGAGCAGTTCTTC. Its translation is CASSQEGRTPAYNEQFF.

This chain uses TRBV3-1 with TRBJ1-5; the D is unclear. Germline-derived CDR1 and CDR2 are LGHDT and YNNKEL (reference sequence). V gave up 1 base and J gave up 0 bases, with 4 bases separating them. This CDR3 spans 14 amino acids. CDR3 protein: CASSQVDSNQPQHF. CDR3 nucleotide sequence: TGTGCCAGCAGCCAAGTAGATAGCAATCAGCCCCAGCATTTT.

This clonotype was picked up a small number of times. The chain uses TRBV7-6 and TRBJ2-2; 8 bases align to TRBD1. CDR1 and CDR2 (germline): SGHVS, FNYEAQ. V was clipped by 1 base and J by 0 bases; unmatched bases: 1. The CDR3 extends over 16 amino acids. The CDR3 reads CASSLETGANTGELFF. The DNA for the CDR3 is TGTGCCAGCAGCTTAGAGACAGGGGCGAACACCGGGGAGCTGTTTTTT.

The sample holds a few counts of this clonotype. J is TRBJ1-2 and V is TRBV29-1; possible D gene TRBD1, 5 bases. Germline CDR1 is SQVTM and CDR2 is ANQGSEA. The CDR3 has 12 residues. The V end lost 7 bases, the J end lost 6 bases, and 15 bases lay between the germline ends. CDR3 residues: CSGTGTQDGYTF. DNA for the CDR3: TGCAGCGGCACCGGGACTCAAGATGGCTACACCTTC.

This clonotype showed up just a few times. V and J are TRBV20-1 and TRBJ2-5; possibly TRBD1 or TRBD2 for D (6 bases each). Germline CDR1 reads DFQATT; CDR2 reads SNEGSKA (reference sequence). This CDR3 contains 13 residues. Trimming removed 6 bases from V and 3 bases from J, with 14 bases in between. This CDR3 reads CSADFRGEETQYF. CDR3 sequence (DNA): TGCAGTGCCGACTTTAGGGGGGAAGAGACCCAGTACTTC.

This clonotype was detected many times. The chain uses TRBV12-5 and TRBJ2-7; TRBD2 might be the D (5 bases). CDR1 and CDR2 from the germline V gene are LGHNT and FRNRAP. V lost 1 base and J lost 4, with 11 bases in between. The CDR3 consists of 14 residues. The chain's CDR3 is CASGLAGIFYEQYF. CDR3 bases: TGTGCTAGTGGTTTGGCCGGGATTTTTTACGAGCAGTACTTC.

Here the CDR3 DNA reads TGTGCCAGCAGGGGATGGGGACAGCACCAAGAGACCCAGTACTTC. Its translation is CASRGWGQHQETQYF. The rearrangement uses TRBV27 and TRBJ2-5, with 7 positions matching TRBD1. V was clipped by 6 bases and J by 0 bases; unmatched bases: 7. The CDR3 is 15 amino acids. Germline CDR1 and CDR2: MNHEY and SMNVEV (reference sequence).

In its sample, this clonotype was seen many times. The J gene is TRBJ2-1, the V gene TRBV7-9; 9 nucleotides line up with TRBD2. V was pared by 0 bases and J by 8 bases, with 5 bases of the junction left unmatched. The V gene's germline CDR1 is SEHNR and CDR2 FQNEAQ (reference sequence). CDR3 size: 15 residues. CDR3 amino acids: CASSLAAVAGDEQFF. CDR3 DNA: TGTGCCAGCAGCTTAGCTGCGGTAGCGGGAGATGAGCAGTTCTTC. Supplemented by reference TRBV7-9 and TRBJ2-1, the full variable domain reads DTGVSQNPRHKITKRGQNVTFRCDPISEHNRLYWYRQTLGQGPEFLTYFQNEAQLEKSRLLSDRFSAERPKGSFSTLEIQRTEQGDSAMYLCASSLAAVAGDEQFFGPGTRLTVL.

This clonotype was found a few times. The chain has TRBV6-2 or TRBV6-3 and TRBJ2-7; the D is unclear. This CDR3 has 13 residues. The germline CDR1 and CDR2 sequences are MNHEY and SVGEGT. Trimming shortened V by 6 bases and J by 2 bases, and 11 bases separated the two germline ends. CDR3 coding DNA: TGTGCCAGCAGCCTCGGACCCCCCTACGAGCAGTACTTC. It translates to CASSLGPPYEQYF.

The rearrangement links TRBV2 to TRBJ2-3, with TRBD2 identical over 9 bases. The V segment lost 3 bases and the J segment 7 bases; nucleotides outside the gene matches: 5. CDR1 and CDR2 from the germline V gene are SNHLY and FYNNEI. The CDR3 runs to 14 residues. DNA for the CDR3: TGTGCCAGCAGTGATCCAGCGGGAGGAAATACGCAGTATTTT. This gives the protein CASSDPAGGNTQYF.

This clonotype has a count of ten or more. V is TRBV12-3 or TRBV12-4 and J is TRBJ2-2, with a weak D call TRBD1 (6 bases). V was shortened by 5 bases and J by 1 base, with 14 bases between the two germline ends. This CDR3 region has 16 residues. The CDR3 bases are TGTGCCAGCAGTGAAACAGGGAAGGGGAACACCGGGGAGCTGTTTTTT. Encoded protein: CASSETGKGNTGELFF.